The 12 T cell receptor beta chains below come from one sample, sequenced in a study of blood T cell repertoires in COVID-19. TCRdb's copy holds only in-frame clones and misses some; the assay was immunoSEQ multiplex PCR. The sample lists under 15,000 clones, approximately 90% seen once, with roughly 2.5% in the top ten. Sequenced input: peripheral blood. Every receptor here comes from a human donor in a cohort sampled during active COVID-19.

V and J are TRBV24-1 and TRBJ1-5, with 9 nucleotides matching TRBD1. In germline, CDR1 is KGHDR, CDR2 SFDVKD. The CDR3 runs 14 residues. Trimming at V came to 7 bases and at J to 6 bases, leaving 6 bases not matched to a gene. The CDR3 loop reads CATSHTGGGQPQHF. The CDR3 DNA sequence: TGTGCCACCAGCCATACAGGGGGCGGTCAGCCCCAGCATTTT.

This chain uses TRBV7-9 with TRBJ1-2; TRBD1 might be the D (6 bases). The CDR3 is 15 residues long. Trimming shortened V by 8 bases and J by 0 bases, and 16 bases separated the two germline ends. Germline-derived CDR1 and CDR2 are SEHNR and FQNEAQ (reference sequence). The CDR3 reads CASLRGGPTNYGYTF. The CDR3 DNA reads TGTGCCAGCCTTCGAGGGGGTCCTACTAACTATGGCTACACCTTC.

The V and J genes are TRBV3-1 (or the pseudogene TRBV3-2) and TRBJ2-7; the D gene is possibly TRBD1 (5 bases). CDR1 and CDR2 from the germline V gene are LGHDT and YNNKEL (reference sequence). CDR3 length: 15 amino acids. The V gene lost 1 base and the J gene lost 2 bases, with 12 bases spanning the gap. The CDR3: CASSQGGRAAYEQYF. Here the CDR3 DNA reads TGTGCCAGCAGCCAAGGGGGCAGGGCAGCCTACGAGCAGTACTTC.

This chain connects TRBV15 to TRBJ2-5, with 9 nucleotides matching TRBD2. J lost 5 bases, V lost 0 bases, and 4 bases had no gene match. CDR1 and CDR2 (germline): LNHNV, YYDKDF (reference sequence). The CDR3 loop spans 15 amino acids. As DNA, the CDR3 is TGTGCCACCAGCAGAGAGCGGGGGGGAAGGGAGACCCAGTACTTC. Translation gives CATSRERGGRETQYF. The variable domain in full, with the rest retrieved from reference TRBV15 and TRBJ2-5, is DAMVIQNPRYQVTQFGKPVTLSCSQTLNHNVMYWYQQKSSQAPKLLFHYYDKDFNNEADTPDNFQSRRPNTSFCFLDIRSPGLGDTAMYLCATSRERGGRETQYFGPGTRLLVL.

The chain combines TRBV5-1 with TRBJ2-7; 9 positions agree with TRBD1. In germline, CDR1 is SGHRS, CDR2 YFSETQ. This CDR3 is 13 amino acids long. V shed 1 base, J shed 5 bases, and the junction held 1 base outside the gene matches. The CDR3 spells CASSLNRGHEQYF. CDR3 sequence (DNA): TGCGCCAGCAGCTTGAACAGGGGGCACGAGCAGTACTTC.

This clone appeared a single time. The J gene is TRBJ2-1, the V gene TRBV12-3 or TRBV12-4; D perhaps matches TRBD1 (6 bases). This CDR3 is 13 amino acids long. V was shortened by 1 base and J by 10 bases, with 11 bases between the two germline ends. This CDR3 is CASSLGTVKEQFF. The DNA for the CDR3 is TGTGCCAGCAGTTTAGGGACAGTGAAGGAGCAGTTCTTC.

The chain has TRBV6-4 and TRBJ2-3, with 14 bases matching TRBD2. V dropped 6 bases and J dropped 3; count of bases not matched to a gene: 5. The CDR3 covers 16 residues. Germline values: CDR1 MRHNA, CDR2 SNTAGT. CDR3 nucleotide sequence: TGTGCCAGCAGGACTAGCGGGGGGGCCGGGACAGATACGCAGTATTTT. Protein: CASRTSGGAGTDTQYF.

In its sample, this clone was seen a few times. The chain combines TRBV18 with TRBJ2-7; 7 positions agree with TRBD2. Germline-derived CDR1 and CDR2 are KGHSH and LQKENI. The junction had 7 bases not matched to a gene; V was cut back by 0 bases and J by 5 bases. This CDR3 spans 15 amino acids. The CDR3 coding sequence is TGTGCCAGCTCACCACCACCCGGGGGGAAGAACGAGCAGTACTTC. Amino acid sequence: CASSPPPGGKNEQYF.

The chain employs TRBV6-6 and TRBJ2-3; TRBD2 matches at 7 bases. Trimming took 6 bases from V and 3 from J; bases not matched to a gene: 12. CDR3 length: 16 amino acids. Per the germline V gene, CDR1 is MNHNY and CDR2 is SVGAGI (reference sequence). The CDR3 DNA follows: TGTGCCAGCAGCGACCCCGGGGAGGGGAGGACAGATACGCAGTATTTT. Translating it yields CASSDPGEGRTDTQYF.

The rearrangement joins TRBV6-2 or TRBV6-3 to TRBJ2-7, with D perhaps matching TRBD2 (5 bases). Germline CDR1 MNHEY, CDR2 SVGEGT. Trimming took off 2 bases at V and 0 bases at J, with 11 bases between the two ends. CDR3 length: 15 residues. This CDR3 is CASSYLGVVSYEQYF. The CDR3 bases are TGTGCCAGCAGTTACCTCGGGGTGGTCTCCTACGAGCAGTACTTC.

The chain is built from TRBV11-1 and TRBJ2-5; D might be TRBD2 (6 bases). The germline CDR1 and CDR2 sequences are SGHAT and FQDESV (reference sequence). V was pared by 5 bases and J by 5 bases, with 21 bases between. This CDR3 has 16 residues. CDR3 loop: CASSQQSGGGGETQYF. For the CDR3, the DNA is TGTGCCAGCAGCCAACAGAGCGGAGGTGGGGGGGAGACCCAGTACTTC. Filled out from reference TRBV11-1 and TRBJ2-5, the complete variable domain reads EAEVAQSPRYKITEKSQAVAFWCDPISGHATLYWYRQILGQGPELLVQFQDESVVDDSQLPKDRFSAERLKGVDSTLKIQPAELGDSAMYLCASSQQSGGGGETQYFGPGTRLLVL.

The chain employs TRBV19 and TRBJ2-1, with D perhaps matching TRBD1 (6 bases). CDR1 is LNHDA, CDR2 SQIVND, per germline (reference sequence). The CDR3 is made up of 14 amino acids. Trimming took 9 bases from V and 7 from J, leaving 19 bases between them. CDR3 protein: CASSRMTGGNEQFF. CDR3 sequence (DNA): TGTGCCAGCTCCCGGATGACAGGCGGGAATGAGCAGTTCTTC.